This entry lists 2 T cell receptor beta chains sequenced from one sample in a study of cytomegalovirus exposure and HLA in healthy donors. Use of 60 Vbeta and 13 Jbeta primers characterized the PCR. Clones were sequenced by immunoSEQ multiplex PCR, and TCRdb holds only the in-frame ones, with some missing. The sample has 95,000 to 100,000 clones, around 83% seen once. Sequenced material: PBMCs. The source of these receptors is a man aged 25-40 years in good health and CMV-seronegative.

V usage is TRBV14 and J usage is TRBJ2-5, with a weak D call TRBD1 (5 bases). Per germline, CDR1 SGHDN and CDR2 FVKESK. CDR3 length: 13 amino acids. Trimming removed 0 bases at V and 7 bases at J, with 9 bases between. CDR3 loop: CASSQDPQGTQYF. The DNA of the CDR3 is TGTGCCAGCAGCCAAGATCCCCAGGGGACCCAGTACTTC.

The rearrangement joins TRBV9 to TRBJ2-3; D is perhaps TRBD2 (5 bases). The germline V gene encodes CDR1 SGDLS and CDR2 YYNGEE. The CDR3 contains 13 residues. Between the trimmed V and J ends, which lost 4 bases and 6 bases, there was a span of 12 bases. CDR3 DNA sequence: TGTGCCAGCAGCTTCCTAGGCGGGGATACGCAGTATTTT. Amino acid sequence: CASSFLGGDTQYF.